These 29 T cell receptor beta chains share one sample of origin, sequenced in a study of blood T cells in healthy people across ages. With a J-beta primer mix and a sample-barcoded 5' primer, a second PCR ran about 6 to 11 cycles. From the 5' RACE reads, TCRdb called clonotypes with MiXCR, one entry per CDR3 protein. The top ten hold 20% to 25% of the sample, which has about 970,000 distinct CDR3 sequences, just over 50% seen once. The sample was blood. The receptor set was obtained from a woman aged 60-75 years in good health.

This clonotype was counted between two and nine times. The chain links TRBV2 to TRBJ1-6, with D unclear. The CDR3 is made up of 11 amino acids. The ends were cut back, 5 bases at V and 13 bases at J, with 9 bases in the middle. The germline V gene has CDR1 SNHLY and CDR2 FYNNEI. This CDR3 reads CASSLTVPLHF. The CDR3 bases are TGTGCCAGCAGTCTCACCGTGCCCCTCCACTTT.

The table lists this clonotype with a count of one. The CDR3 sequence is CASSPGDRGETQYF. The CDR3 DNA reads as TGTGCCAGCAGCCCGGGGGACAGGGGTGAGACCCAGTACTTC. The J gene is TRBJ2-7, the V gene TRBV3-1; 10 bases map to TRBD1. The J call is uncertain, as TRBJ2-5 better fits the DNA end. Germline V gene data show CDR1 as LGHDT and CDR2 as YNNKEL (reference sequence). This CDR3 region has 14 residues.

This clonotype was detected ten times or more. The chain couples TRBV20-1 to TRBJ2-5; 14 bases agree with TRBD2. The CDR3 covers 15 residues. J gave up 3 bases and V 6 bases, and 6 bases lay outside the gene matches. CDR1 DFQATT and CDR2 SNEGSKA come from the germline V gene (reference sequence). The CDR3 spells CSAQGTSGSEETQYF. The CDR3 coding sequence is TGCAGTGCCCAGGGGACTAGCGGGAGCGAAGAGACCCAGTACTTC.

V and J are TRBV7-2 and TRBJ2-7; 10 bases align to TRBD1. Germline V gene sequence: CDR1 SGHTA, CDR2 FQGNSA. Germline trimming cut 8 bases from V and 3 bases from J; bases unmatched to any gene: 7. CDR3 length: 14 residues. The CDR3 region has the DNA TGTGCCAGCGGACCGGGACAGGGGCACTACGAGCAGTACTTC. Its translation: CASGPGQGHYEQYF.

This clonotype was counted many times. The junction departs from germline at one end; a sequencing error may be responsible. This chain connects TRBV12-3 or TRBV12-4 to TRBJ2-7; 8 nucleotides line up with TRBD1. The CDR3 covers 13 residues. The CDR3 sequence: CASSSGTGYEQYF. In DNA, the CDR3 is TGCGCCAGCAGCTCGGGGACAGGCTACGAGCAGTACTTC.

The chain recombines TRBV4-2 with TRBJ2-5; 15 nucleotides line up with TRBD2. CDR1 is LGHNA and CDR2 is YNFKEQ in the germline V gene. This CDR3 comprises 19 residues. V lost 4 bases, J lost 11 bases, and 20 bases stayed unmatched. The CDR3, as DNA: TGTGCCAGCAGCCCCACAGGACTAGCGGGAGGGTCATCTTACAATGAGCAGTACTTC. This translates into CASSPTGLAGGSSYNEQYF.

The CDR3 coding sequence is TGTGCCAGCAGCCCCCAGACCCCTGAGCAGTTCTTC. This encodes CASSPQTPEQFF. This chain joins TRBV5-6 and TRBJ2-1; D remains unclear. The V end lost 4 bases, the J end lost 9 bases, and 11 bases lay between the germline ends. The germline V gene has CDR1 SGHDT and CDR2 YYEEEE. The CDR3 contains 12 residues.

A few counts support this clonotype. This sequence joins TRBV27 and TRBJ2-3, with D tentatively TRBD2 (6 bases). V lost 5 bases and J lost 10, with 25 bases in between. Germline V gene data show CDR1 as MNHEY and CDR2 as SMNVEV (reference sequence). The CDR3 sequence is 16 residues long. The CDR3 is CASSERPPGLTSSQYF. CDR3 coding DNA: TGTGCCAGCAGTGAGAGACCGCCGGGACTCACCTCATCGCAGTATTTT.

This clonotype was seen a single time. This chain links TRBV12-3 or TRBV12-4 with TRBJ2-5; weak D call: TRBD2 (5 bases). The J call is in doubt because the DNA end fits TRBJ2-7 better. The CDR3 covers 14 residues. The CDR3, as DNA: TGTGCCAGCACCTTCCGTTTGAGGGATGGCGAGCAGTACTTC. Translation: CASTFRLRDGEQYF.

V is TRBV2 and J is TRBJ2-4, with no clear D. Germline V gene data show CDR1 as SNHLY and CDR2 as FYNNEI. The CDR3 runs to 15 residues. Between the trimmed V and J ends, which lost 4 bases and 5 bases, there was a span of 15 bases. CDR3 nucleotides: TGTGCCAGCAGTGTTAATATGCTCAGTGAAAACATTCAGTACTTC. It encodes CASSVNMLSENIQYF.

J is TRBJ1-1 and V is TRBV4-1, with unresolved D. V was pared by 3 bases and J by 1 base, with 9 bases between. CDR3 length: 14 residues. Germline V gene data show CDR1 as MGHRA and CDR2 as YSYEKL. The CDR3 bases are TGCGCCAGCAGCCACGACCGGGAGAACACTGAAGCTTTCTTT. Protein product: CASSHDRENTEAFF.

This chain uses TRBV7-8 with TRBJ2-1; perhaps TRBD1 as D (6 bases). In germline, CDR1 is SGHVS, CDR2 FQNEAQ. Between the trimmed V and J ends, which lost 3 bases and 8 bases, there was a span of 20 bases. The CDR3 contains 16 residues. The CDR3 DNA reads TGTGCCAGCAGCTTTCGACAGGCAGGCGTAGGGGATGAGCAGTTCTTC. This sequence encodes CASSFRQAGVGDEQFF.

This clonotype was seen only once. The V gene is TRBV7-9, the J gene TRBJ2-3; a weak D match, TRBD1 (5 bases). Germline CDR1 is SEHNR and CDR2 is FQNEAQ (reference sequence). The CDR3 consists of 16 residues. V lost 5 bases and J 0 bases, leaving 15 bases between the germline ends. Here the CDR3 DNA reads TGTGCCAGCAGCCGACCCCGTGACAGAAGCACAGATACGCAGTATTTT. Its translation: CASSRPRDRSTDTQYF.

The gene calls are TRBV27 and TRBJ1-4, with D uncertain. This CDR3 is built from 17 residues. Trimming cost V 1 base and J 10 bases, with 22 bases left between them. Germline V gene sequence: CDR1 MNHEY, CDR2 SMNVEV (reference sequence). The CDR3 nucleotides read TGTGCCAGCAGTTTATGGCCTCCTACTCTTAATGATGCAAAACTGTTTTTT. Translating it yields CASSLWPPTLNDAKLFF.

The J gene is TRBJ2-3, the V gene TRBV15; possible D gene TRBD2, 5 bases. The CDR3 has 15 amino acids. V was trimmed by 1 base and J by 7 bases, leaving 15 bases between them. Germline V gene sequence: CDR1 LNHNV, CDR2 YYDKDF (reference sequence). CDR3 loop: CATSRVPGSGNTQYF. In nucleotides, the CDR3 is TGTGCCACCAGCAGAGTCCCGGGTTCCGGGAATACGCAGTATTTT.

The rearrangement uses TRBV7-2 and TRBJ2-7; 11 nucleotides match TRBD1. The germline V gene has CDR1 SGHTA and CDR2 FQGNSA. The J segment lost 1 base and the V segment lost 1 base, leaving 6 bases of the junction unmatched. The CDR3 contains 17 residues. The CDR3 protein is CASSLGGTGGGSYEQYF. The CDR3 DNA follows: TGTGCCAGCAGCTTAGGCGGGACAGGGGGTGGGTCCTACGAGCAGTACTTC. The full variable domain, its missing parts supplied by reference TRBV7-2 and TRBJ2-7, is GAGVSQSPSNKVTEKGKDVELRCDPISGHTALYWYRQSLGQGLEFLIYFQGNSAPDKSGLPSDRFSAERTGGSVSTLTIQRTQQEDSAVYLCASSLGGTGGGSYEQYFGPGTRLTVT.

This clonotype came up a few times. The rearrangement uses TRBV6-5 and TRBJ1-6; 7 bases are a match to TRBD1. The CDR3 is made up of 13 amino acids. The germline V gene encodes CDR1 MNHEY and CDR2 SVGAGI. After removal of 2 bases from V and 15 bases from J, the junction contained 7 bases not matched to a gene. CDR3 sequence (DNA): TGTGCCAGCAGTTACGATACAGGGGCGAGCCTCCACTTT. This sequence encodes CASSYDTGASLHF.

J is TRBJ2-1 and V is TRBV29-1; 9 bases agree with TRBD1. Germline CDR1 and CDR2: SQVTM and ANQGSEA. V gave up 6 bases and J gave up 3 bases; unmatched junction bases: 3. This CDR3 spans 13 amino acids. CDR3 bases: TGCAGCGTACCGGGACAGGGCTACAATGAGCAGTTCTTC. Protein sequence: CSVPGQGYNEQFF.

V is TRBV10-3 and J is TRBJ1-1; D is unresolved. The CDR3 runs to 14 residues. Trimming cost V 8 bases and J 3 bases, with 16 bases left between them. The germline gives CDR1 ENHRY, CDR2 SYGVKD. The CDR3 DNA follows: TGTGCCATCGCCGAGGCCGCTGGGGACACTGAAGCTTTCTTT. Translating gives CAIAEAAGDTEAFF.

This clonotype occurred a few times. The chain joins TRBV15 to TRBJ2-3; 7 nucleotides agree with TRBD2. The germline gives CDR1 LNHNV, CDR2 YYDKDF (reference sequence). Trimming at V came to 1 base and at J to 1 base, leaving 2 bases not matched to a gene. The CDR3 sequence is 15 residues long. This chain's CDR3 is CATSRVLAGTDTQYF. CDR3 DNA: TGTGCCACCAGCAGAGTTCTAGCGGGCACAGATACGCAGTATTTT.

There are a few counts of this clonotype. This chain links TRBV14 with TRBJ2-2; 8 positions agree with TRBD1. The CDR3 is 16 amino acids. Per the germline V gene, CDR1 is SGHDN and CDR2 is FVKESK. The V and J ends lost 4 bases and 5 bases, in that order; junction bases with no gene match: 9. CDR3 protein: CASSPGRGHITGELFF. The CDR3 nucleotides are TGTGCCAGCAGCCCCGGCAGGGGGCACATAACCGGGGAGCTGTTTTTT.

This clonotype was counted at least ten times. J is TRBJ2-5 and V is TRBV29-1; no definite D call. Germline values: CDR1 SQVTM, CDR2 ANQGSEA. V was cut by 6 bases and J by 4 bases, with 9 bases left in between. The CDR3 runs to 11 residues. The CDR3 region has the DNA TGCAGCGTGGTTTTGAGAGAGACCCAGTACTTC. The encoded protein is CSVVLRETQYF.

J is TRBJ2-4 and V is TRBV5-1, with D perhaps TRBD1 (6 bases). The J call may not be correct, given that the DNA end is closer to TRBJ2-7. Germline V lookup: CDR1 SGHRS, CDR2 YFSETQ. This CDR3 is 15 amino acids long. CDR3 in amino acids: CASSLDQGPTPEQYF. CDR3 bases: TGCGCCAGCAGCTTGGACCAGGGGCCAACGCCCGAGCAGTACTTC.

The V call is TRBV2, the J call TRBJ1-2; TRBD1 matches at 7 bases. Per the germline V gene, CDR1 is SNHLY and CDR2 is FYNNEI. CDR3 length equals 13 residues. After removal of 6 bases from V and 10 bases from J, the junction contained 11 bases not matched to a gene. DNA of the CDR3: TGTGCCAGCAGGGCGGGACAGAGGAGTGACTACACCTTC. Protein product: CASRAGQRSDYTF.

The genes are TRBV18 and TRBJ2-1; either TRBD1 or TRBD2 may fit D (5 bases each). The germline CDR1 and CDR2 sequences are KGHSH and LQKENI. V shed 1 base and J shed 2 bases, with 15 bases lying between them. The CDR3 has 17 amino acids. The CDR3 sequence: CASSPLAGTKTYNEQFF. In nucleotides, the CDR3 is TGTGCCAGCTCACCACTTGCCGGGACCAAAACCTACAATGAGCAGTTCTTC.

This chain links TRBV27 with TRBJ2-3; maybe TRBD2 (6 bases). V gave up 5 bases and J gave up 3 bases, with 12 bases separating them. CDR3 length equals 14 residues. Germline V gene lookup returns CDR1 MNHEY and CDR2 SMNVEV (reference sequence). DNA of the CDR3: TGTGCCAGCAGTCAGAGCGGGTGGACAGATACGCAGTATTTT. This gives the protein CASSQSGWTDTQYF.

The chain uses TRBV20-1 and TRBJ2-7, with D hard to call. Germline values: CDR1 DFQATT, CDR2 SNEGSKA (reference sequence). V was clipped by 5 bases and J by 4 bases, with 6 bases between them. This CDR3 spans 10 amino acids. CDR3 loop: CSAYRYEQYF. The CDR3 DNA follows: TGCAGTGCTTATAGGTACGAGCAGTACTTC.

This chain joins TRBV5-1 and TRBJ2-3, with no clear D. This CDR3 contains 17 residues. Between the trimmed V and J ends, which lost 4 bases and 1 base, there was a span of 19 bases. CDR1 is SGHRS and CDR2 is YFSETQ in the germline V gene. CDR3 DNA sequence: TGCGCCAGCAGCCAGCCAAGCGACCAGCGCCGCACAGATACGCAGTATTTT. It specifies CASSQPSDQRRTDTQYF.

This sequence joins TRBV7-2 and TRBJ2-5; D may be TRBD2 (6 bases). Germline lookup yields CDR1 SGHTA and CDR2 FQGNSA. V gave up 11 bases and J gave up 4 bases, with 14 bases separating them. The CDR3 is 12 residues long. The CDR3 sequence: CAVEGRGETQYF. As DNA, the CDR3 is TGTGCCGTGGAGGGAAGAGGAGAGACCCAGTACTTC.